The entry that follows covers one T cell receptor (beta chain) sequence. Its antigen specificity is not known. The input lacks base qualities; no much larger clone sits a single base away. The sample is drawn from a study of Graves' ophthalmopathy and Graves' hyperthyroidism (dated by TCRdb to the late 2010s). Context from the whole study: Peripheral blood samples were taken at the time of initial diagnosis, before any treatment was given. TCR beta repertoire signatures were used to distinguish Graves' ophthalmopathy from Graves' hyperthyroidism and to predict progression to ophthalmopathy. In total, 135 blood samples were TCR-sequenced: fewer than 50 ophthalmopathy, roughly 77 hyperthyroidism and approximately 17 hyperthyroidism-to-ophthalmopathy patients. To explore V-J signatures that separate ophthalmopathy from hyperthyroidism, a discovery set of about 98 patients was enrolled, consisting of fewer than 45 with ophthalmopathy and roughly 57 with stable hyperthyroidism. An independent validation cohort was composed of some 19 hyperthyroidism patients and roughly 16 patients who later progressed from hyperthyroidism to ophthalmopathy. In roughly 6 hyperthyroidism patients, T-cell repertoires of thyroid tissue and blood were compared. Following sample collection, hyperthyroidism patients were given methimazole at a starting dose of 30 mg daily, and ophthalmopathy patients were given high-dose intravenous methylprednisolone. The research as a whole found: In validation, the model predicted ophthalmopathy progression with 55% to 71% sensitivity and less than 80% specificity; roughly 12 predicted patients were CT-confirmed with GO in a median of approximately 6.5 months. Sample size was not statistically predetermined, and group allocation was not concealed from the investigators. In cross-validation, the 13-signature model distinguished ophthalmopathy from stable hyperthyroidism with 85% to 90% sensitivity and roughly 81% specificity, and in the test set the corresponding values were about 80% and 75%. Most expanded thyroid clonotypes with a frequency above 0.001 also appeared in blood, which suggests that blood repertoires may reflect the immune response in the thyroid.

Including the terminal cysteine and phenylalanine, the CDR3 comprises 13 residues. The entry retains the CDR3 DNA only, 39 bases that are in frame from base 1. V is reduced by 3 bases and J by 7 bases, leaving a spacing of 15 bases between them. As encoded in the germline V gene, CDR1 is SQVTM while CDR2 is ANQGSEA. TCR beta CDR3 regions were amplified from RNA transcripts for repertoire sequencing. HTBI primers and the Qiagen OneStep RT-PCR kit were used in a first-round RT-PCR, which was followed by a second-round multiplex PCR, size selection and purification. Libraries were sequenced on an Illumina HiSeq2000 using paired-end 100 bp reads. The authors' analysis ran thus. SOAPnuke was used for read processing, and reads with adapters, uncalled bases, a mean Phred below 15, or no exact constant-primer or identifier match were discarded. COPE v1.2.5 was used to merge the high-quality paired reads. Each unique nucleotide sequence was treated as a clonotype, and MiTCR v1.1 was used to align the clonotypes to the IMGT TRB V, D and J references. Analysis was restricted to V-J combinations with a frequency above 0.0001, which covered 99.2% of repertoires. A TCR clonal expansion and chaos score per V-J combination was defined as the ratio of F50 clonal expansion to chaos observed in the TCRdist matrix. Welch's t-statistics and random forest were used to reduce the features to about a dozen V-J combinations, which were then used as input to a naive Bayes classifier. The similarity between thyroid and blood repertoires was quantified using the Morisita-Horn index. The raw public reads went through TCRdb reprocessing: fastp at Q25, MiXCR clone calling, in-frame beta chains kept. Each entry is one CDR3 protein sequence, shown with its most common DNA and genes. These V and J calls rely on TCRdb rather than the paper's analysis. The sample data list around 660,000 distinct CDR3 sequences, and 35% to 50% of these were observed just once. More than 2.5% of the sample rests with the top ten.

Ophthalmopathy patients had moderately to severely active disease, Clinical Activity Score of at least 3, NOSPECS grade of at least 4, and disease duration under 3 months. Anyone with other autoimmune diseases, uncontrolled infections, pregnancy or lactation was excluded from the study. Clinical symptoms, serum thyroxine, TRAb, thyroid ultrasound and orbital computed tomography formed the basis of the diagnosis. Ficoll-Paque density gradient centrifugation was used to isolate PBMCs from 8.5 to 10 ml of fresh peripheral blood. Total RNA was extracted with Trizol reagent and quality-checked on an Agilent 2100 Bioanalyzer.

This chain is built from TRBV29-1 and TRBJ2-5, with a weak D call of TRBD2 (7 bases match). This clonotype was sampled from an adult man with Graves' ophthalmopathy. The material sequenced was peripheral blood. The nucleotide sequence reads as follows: TGCAGCGTTGATGGCGGGGGCATGGGGACCCAGTACTTC. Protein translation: CSVDGGGMGTQYF. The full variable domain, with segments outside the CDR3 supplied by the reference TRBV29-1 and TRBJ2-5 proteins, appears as SAVISQKPSRDICQRGTSLTIQCQVDSQVTMMFWYRQQPGQSLTLIATANQGSEATYESGFVIDKFPISRPNLTFSTLTVSNMSPEDSSIYLCSVDGGGMGTQYFGPGTRLLVL.